The 16 T cell receptor beta chains presented below share a single source sample, sequenced in a study of radiotherapy plus CTLA-4 blockade in lung cancer. Some clones are missing from TCRdb's copy, which holds only in-frame ones; the method was immunoSEQ multiplex PCR. The repertoire holds 75,000 to 95,000 clones, 72% seen once, with roughly 13% in the top ten. This specimen consisted of peripheral blood, obtained from a patient treated with radiotherapy plus ipilimumab. The receptors here all came from a human donor with non-small cell lung cancer that progressed on radiotherapy plus ipilimumab.

V usage is TRBV7-9 and J usage is TRBJ1-2; TRBD1 aligns across 7 bases. Unmatched junction bases numbered 1, after V lost 4 bases and J lost 5 bases. The CDR3 has 12 residues. Looked up from germline, CDR1 is SEHNR and CDR2 is FQNEAQ (reference sequence). The CDR3 DNA sequence: TGTGCCAGCAGCTGGGACAGTTATGGCTACACCTTC. Protein sequence: CASSWDSYGYTF. The full variable domain, completed using reference TRBV7-9 and TRBJ1-2, is DTGVSQNPRHKITKRGQNVTFRCDPISEHNRLYWYRQTLGQGPEFLTYFQNEAQLEKSRLLSDRFSAERPKGSFSTLEIQRTEQGDSAMYLCASSWDSYGYTFGSGTRLTVV.

The chain carries TRBV5-5 and TRBJ2-7, with TRBD2 identical over 8 bases. CDR3 length: 15 amino acids. Germline trimming cut 2 bases from V and 7 bases from J; bases unmatched to any gene: 11. Per the germline V gene, CDR1 is SGHKS and CDR2 is YYEKEE (reference sequence). DNA for the CDR3: TGTGCCAGCAGCTTTCTCTTCGGCCCTAGCGGGGAGCAGTACTTC. Amino acid sequence: CASSFLFGPSGEQYF.

The rearrangement links TRBV27 to TRBJ2-3; unclear D gene. Trimming left V 4 bases short and J 1 base short, with 6 bases between. Germline CDR1 reads MNHEY; CDR2 reads SMNVEV (reference sequence). The CDR3 extends over 13 amino acids. DNA for the CDR3: TGTGCCAGCAGTTCTCGTCGCACAGATACGCAGTATTTT. This translates into CASSSRRTDTQYF.

The J gene is TRBJ1-2, the V gene TRBV29-1; 8 bases are a match to TRBD1. The CDR3 runs to 17 residues. V lost 3 bases, J lost 4 bases, and 16 bases stayed unmatched. CDR1 is SQVTM, CDR2 ANQGSEA, per germline. CDR3 in amino acids: CSVDVGTGGSGAYGYTF. CDR3 nucleotides: TGCAGCGTTGACGTCGGGACAGGAGGTTCTGGCGCCTATGGCTACACCTTC.

The CDR3 coding sequence is TGTGCCAGCAGTGAGCTCCCGCCGACAGGGACGGAGACCCAGTACTTC. Its protein product is CASSELPPTGTETQYF. The chain couples TRBV6-1 to TRBJ2-5; 7 bases map to TRBD1. V trimming: 3 bases; J trimming: 5 bases; junction bases outside the gene matches: 12. The CDR3 is 16 amino acids. Germline V gene lookup returns CDR1 MNHNS and CDR2 SASEGT.

This chain uses TRBV30 with TRBJ2-3, with D possibly matching TRBD1 (6 bases). V shed 0 bases and J shed 0 bases, with 13 bases lying between them. Germline V CDR1 and CDR2: GTSNPN, SVGIG (reference sequence). This CDR3 has 16 amino acids. This CDR3 is CAWSVPGQTSTDTQYF. DNA of the CDR3: TGTGCCTGGAGTGTACCGGGACAAACAAGCACAGATACGCAGTATTTT.

There are a few counts of this clone. The chain has TRBV7-9 and TRBJ1-1; no firm D call. V lost 6 bases and J 6 bases, leaving 11 bases between the germline ends. The CDR3 consists of 12 residues. Germline loops: CDR1 SEHNR, CDR2 FQNEAQ (reference sequence). The CDR3 DNA sequence: TGTGCCAGCAGAATGGGCCCCTCTGAAGCTTTCTTT. Amino acid sequence: CASRMGPSEAFF.

The chain couples TRBV14 to TRBJ2-2; D call uncertain. Per the germline V gene, CDR1 is SGHDN and CDR2 is FVKESK. V was pared by 4 bases and J by 6 bases, with 9 bases between. The CDR3 totals 13 residues. CDR3 residues: CASSRIGPGELFF. The CDR3 DNA sequence: TGTGCCAGCAGCCGCATAGGACCCGGGGAGCTGTTTTTT.

This chain links TRBV10-3 with TRBJ1-4; maybe TRBD1 (5 bases). This CDR3 comprises 15 residues. V lost 3 bases and J lost 5, with 13 bases in between. The germline CDR1 and CDR2 sequences are ENHRY and SYGVKD. The CDR3 coding sequence is TGTGCCATCAGTGAAGGGCCAGGGCCAAATGAAAAACTGTTTTTT. Encoded protein: CAISEGPGPNEKLFF.

The chain couples TRBV18 to TRBJ1-3; 8 bases agree with TRBD1. Germline-derived CDR1 and CDR2 are KGHSH and LQKENI. Losses at the gene ends were 6 bases for V and 1 base for J; bases not matched to a gene: 8. This CDR3 contains 16 residues. CDR3 protein: CASSPTGDNSGNTIYF. In nucleotides, the CDR3 is TGTGCCAGCTCGCCGACAGGGGACAATTCTGGAAACACCATATATTTT.

The chain employs TRBV27 and TRBJ1-5; D is possibly TRBD1 (6 bases). There are 17 residues in the CDR3. The ends were cut back, 7 bases at V and 0 bases at J, with 19 bases in the middle. Germline assignment: CDR1 MNHEY and CDR2 SMNVEV (reference sequence). The CDR3 reads CASTPFGGLYSNQPQHF. In DNA, the CDR3 is TGTGCCAGCACCCCCTTCGGGGGGCTCTATAGCAATCAGCCCCAGCATTTT.

The table lists this clone with a count of one. This chain uses TRBV9 with TRBJ1-4; D remains unclear. Germline CDR1 SGDLS, CDR2 YYNGEE. There are 15 residues in the CDR3. Trimming pared 1 base from V and 13 bases from J, leaving 20 bases between. Here the CDR3 reads CASSVRGGYWKRLFF. The CDR3 DNA is TGTGCCAGCAGCGTACGGGGAGGGTATTGGAAAAGACTGTTTTTT. Supplemented by reference TRBV9 and TRBJ1-4, the full variable domain reads DSGVTQTPKHLITATGQRVTLRCSPRSGDLSVYWYQQSLDQGLQFLIQYYNGEERAKGNILERFSAQQFPDLHSELNLSSLELGDSALYFCASSVRGGYWKRLFFGSGTQLSVL.

With respect to this clone: In the same sample, other DNA sequences code for this CDR3. The V and J genes are TRBV5-1 and TRBJ2-7; TRBD2 matches 7 bases. Germline V gene data show CDR1 as SGHRS and CDR2 as YFSETQ. V lost 2 bases to trimming and J lost 5 bases; unmatched junction nucleotides: 4. This CDR3 is built from 13 residues. The CDR3 is CASSLAGSHEQYF. In DNA, the CDR3 is TGCGCCAGCAGCTTAGCGGGGTCCCACGAGCAGTACTTC.

This clone was counted a few times. The chain joins TRBV29-1 to TRBJ2-3; D perhaps matches TRBD1 (6 bases). CDR1 and CDR2 from the germline V gene are SQVTM and ANQGSEA. V was shortened by 1 base and J by 3 bases, with 8 bases between the two germline ends. The CDR3 has 13 amino acids. CDR3 protein: CSVEGGGTDTQYF. DNA of the CDR3: TGCAGCGTTGAAGGAGGGGGTACAGATACGCAGTATTTT.

This rearrangement joins TRBV7-3 to TRBJ2-2; D not certain. CDR3 length equals 13 residues. V was cut by 5 bases and J by 2 bases, with 6 bases left in between. Germline V gives CDR1 SGHTA, CDR2 FQGTGA. The CDR3, as DNA: TGTGCCAGCAGCCCTATAAACACCGGGGAGCTGTTTTTT. This codes for CASSPINTGELFF.

The chain carries TRBV4-1 and TRBJ2-6; no firm D call. The CDR3 spans 15 residues. Germline lookup yields CDR1 MGHRA and CDR2 YSYEKL. Trimming removed 1 base from V and 3 bases from J, with 7 bases in between. The CDR3 region is CASSQAQIGANVLTF. CDR3 in DNA: TGCGCCAGCAGCCAAGCACAAATTGGGGCCAACGTCCTGACTTTC.